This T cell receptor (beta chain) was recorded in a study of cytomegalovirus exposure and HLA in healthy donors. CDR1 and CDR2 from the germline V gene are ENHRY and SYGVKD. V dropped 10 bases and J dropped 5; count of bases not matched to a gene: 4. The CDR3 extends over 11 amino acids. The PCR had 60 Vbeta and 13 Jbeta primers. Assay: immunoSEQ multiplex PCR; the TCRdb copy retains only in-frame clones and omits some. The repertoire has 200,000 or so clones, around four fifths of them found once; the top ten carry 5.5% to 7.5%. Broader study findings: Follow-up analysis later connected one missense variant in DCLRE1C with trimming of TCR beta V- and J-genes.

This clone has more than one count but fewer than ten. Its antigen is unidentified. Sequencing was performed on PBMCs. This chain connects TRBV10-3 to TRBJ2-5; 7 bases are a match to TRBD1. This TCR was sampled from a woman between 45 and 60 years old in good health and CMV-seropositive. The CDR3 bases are TGTGCCAGCCAGGGGGAGGAGACCCAGTACTTC. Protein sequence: CASQGEETQYF.